This passage covers 18 T cell receptor beta chains from one sample sequenced in a study of blood T cell repertoires in COVID-19. Sequencing used immunoSEQ multiplex PCR; TCRdb keeps in-frame clones, though not all of them. This table has roughly 200,000 clones, just under 80% appearing once. Sequencing used peripheral blood. These receptors were collected from a woman older than 75 with active or convalescent COVID-19.

The chain links TRBV7-3 to TRBJ1-2, with TRBD1 identical over 7 bases. The CDR3 sequence is 16 residues long. The V and J ends lost 4 bases and 8 bases, in that order; junction bases with no gene match: 16. Germline V CDR1 and CDR2: SGHTA, FQGTGA. The CDR3 reads CASSSGGGGGADGYTF. The CDR3 DNA reads as TGTGCCAGCAGCTCCGGAGGGGGCGGAGGTGCCGACGGCTACACCTTC.

This chain links TRBV5-1 with TRBJ1-5; 11 nucleotides line up with TRBD1. V lost 5 bases and J lost 5; bases outside the gene matches: 9. Germline values: CDR1 SGHRS, CDR2 YFSETQ. The CDR3 has 16 amino acids. This CDR3 is CASSPTGTGGYQPQHF. In nucleotides, the CDR3 is TGCGCCAGCAGTCCAACCGGGACAGGGGGGTATCAGCCCCAGCATTTT.

In this sample, this clone turned up a few times. The chain links TRBV27 to TRBJ2-1; D possibly corresponds to TRBD1 (6 bases). V was pared by 4 bases and J by 4 bases, with 17 bases between. The CDR3 is made up of 16 amino acids. Germline CDR1 reads MNHEY; CDR2 reads SMNVEV (reference sequence). In DNA, the CDR3 is TGTGCCAGCAGTTCCCAGGGGTTGGCGGCTTACAATGAGCAGTTCTTC. Translated, it gives CASSSQGLAAYNEQFF.

This sequence joins TRBV7-2 and TRBJ2-3; 11 nucleotides line up with TRBD2. Germline CDR1 reads SGHTA; CDR2 reads FQGNSA. The CDR3 covers 18 residues. The V segment lost 5 bases and the J segment 1 base; nucleotides outside the gene matches: 11. CDR3 amino acids: CASSQETLAGGGTDTQYF. DNA for the CDR3: TGTGCCAGCAGCCAGGAAACCTTAGCGGGGGGGGGCACAGATACGCAGTATTTT.

This sequence joins TRBV29-1 and TRBJ1-2; 7 nucleotides match TRBD1. The V gene end was trimmed by 7 bases and the J gene end by 0 bases; junction bases not matched to a gene: 2. This CDR3 is 12 amino acids long. The V gene's germline CDR1 is SQVTM and CDR2 ANQGSEA. CDR3 nucleotides: TGCAGCGGACAGGGAGCTAACTATGGCTACACCTTC. The encoded protein is CSGQGANYGYTF.

The chain links TRBV5-1 to TRBJ1-2, with 7 bases matching TRBD1. This CDR3 contains 15 residues. CDR1 is SGHRS, CDR2 YFSETQ, per germline. V gave up 0 bases and J gave up 8 bases; unmatched junction bases: 10. CDR3 residues: CASSLAGGPGRGYTF. In nucleotides, the CDR3 is TGCGCCAGCAGCTTGGCAGGGGGACCTGGTAGGGGCTACACCTTC.

In this sample, this clone turned up a few times. At one of its ends the junction is not consistent with the germline gene, which may arise from a read error. This chain connects TRBV7-7 to TRBJ2-2; 9 positions match TRBD1. Germline CDR1 is SSHAT and CDR2 is FNYEAQ (reference sequence). This CDR3 region has 16 residues. The CDR3 loop reads CASSLGQGGKTGELFF. Written as DNA, the CDR3 is TGTGCTAGCAGCCTGGGACAGGGTGGGAAGACCGGGGAGCTGTTTTTT.

This chain links TRBV19 with TRBJ1-1; maybe TRBD1 (5 bases). The CDR3 extends over 14 amino acids. Germline V lookup: CDR1 LNHDA, CDR2 SQIVND (reference sequence). Trimming pared 3 bases from V and 1 base from J, leaving 9 bases between. CDR3 nucleotides: TGTGCCAGTAGTATTCAGGGAGGGAACACTGAAGCTTTCTTT. Amino acids: CASSIQGGNTEAFF.

This clone came up once. The chain uses TRBV4-2 and TRBJ1-2, with unresolved D. Germline CDR1 reads LGHNA; CDR2 reads YNFKEQ. The CDR3 is made up of 15 amino acids. V lost 0 bases and J lost 4, with 12 bases in between. The CDR3 region has the DNA TGTGCCAGCAGCCAAGATGGTCAGGAGGGCTATGGCTACACCTTC. Translating gives CASSQDGQEGYGYTF.

This chain uses TRBV4-2 with TRBJ1-1; the D is unclear. V was trimmed by 1 base and J by 4 bases, leaving 10 bases between them. There are 14 residues in the CDR3. Germline V gives CDR1 LGHNA, CDR2 YNFKEQ. In nucleotides, the CDR3 is TGTGCCAGCAGCCAAGGTATCGGGAGCACTGAAGCTTTCTTT. It translates to CASSQGIGSTEAFF.

The CDR3 DNA sequence: TGCGCCAGCAGCCCAGGGCACGGGGGGCAAGAGACCCAGTACTTC. Translated: CASSPGHGGQETQYF. V gene TRBV5-1 combines with J gene TRBJ2-5; 7 nucleotides match TRBD2. After removal of 4 bases from V and 2 bases from J, the junction contained 8 bases not matched to a gene. Germline V gives CDR1 SGHRS, CDR2 YFSETQ. There are 15 residues in the CDR3.

This clone is a singleton in its sample. The chain links TRBV5-1 to TRBJ2-3; D remains ambiguous. The germline CDR1 and CDR2 sequences are SGHRS and YFSETQ. The CDR3 length is 13 residues. The V and J ends lost 1 base and 5 bases respectively, with 8 bases between them. CDR3 sequence (DNA): TGCGCCAGCAGCTTGAACTCGGGAGATACGCAGTATTTT. It translates to CASSLNSGDTQYF.

This rearrangement joins TRBV10-3 to TRBJ1-1; 7 bases are shared with TRBD1. V gave up 5 bases and J gave up 7 bases; unmatched junction bases: 13. This CDR3 region has 15 residues. CDR1 is ENHRY, CDR2 SYGVKD, per germline. The CDR3 protein is CAISRDSAQSNEAFF. DNA for the CDR3: TGTGCCATCAGTAGGGACAGCGCCCAGAGTAATGAAGCTTTCTTT.

This chain uses TRBV5-8 with TRBJ2-7, with D possibly being TRBD2 (6 bases). The CDR3 extends over 13 amino acids. V lost 7 bases and J 0 bases, leaving 11 bases between the germline ends. Germline V gene data show CDR1 as SGHTS and CDR2 as YDEGEE. The CDR3 loop is CASSMGLSYEQYF. CDR3 DNA: TGTGCCAGCTCCATGGGACTCTCCTACGAGCAGTACTTC. Using reference TRBV5-8 and TRBJ2-7 for the parts outside the CDR3, the full variable domain is EAGVTQSPTHLIKTRGQQATLRCSPISGHTSVYWYQQALGLGLQFLLWYDEGEERNRGNFPPRFSGRQFPNYSSELNVNALELEDSALYLCASSMGLSYEQYFGPGTRLTVT.

This clone was seen a few times. The genes are TRBV12-3 or TRBV12-4 and TRBJ2-5; unclear D gene. The CDR3 is made up of 12 amino acids. Trimming took 4 bases from V and 9 from J, leaving 12 bases between them. CDR3 in DNA: TGTGCCAGCAGTTACCAATTTGAGGCCCAGTACTTC. Protein product: CASSYQFEAQYF.

The rearrangement links TRBV25-1 to TRBJ2-2; perhaps TRBD2 as D (7 bases). V was trimmed by 5 bases and J by 6 bases, leaving 13 bases between them. Germline V lookup: CDR1 MGHDK, CDR2 SYGVNS. CDR3 size: 14 residues. As DNA, the CDR3 is TGTGCCAGCAGTAGGTGGGGGGGCCCCGGGGAGCTGTTTTTT. Amino acids: CASSRWGGPGELFF.

V and J are TRBV12-5 and TRBJ2-4; 8 nucleotides agree with TRBD2. Germline V gene lookup returns CDR1 LGHNT and CDR2 FRNRAP. With V trimmed by 5 bases and J by 9 bases, 6 bases remained unmatched. The CDR3 sequence is 13 residues long. CDR3 in DNA: TGTGCTAGTGGTCAAGCGGGGGTGGGCATTCAGTACTTC. It encodes CASGQAGVGIQYF. Full variable domain (remainder filled in from reference TRBV12-5 and TRBJ2-4): DARVTQTPRHKVTEMGQEVTMRCQPILGHNTVFWYRQTMMQGLELLAYFRNRAPLDDSGMPKDRFSAEMPDATLATLKIQPSEPRDSAVYFCASGQAGVGIQYFGAGTRLSVL.

The rearrangement uses TRBV6-1 and TRBJ2-3; TRBD1 aligns across 9 bases. CDR1 MNHNS and CDR2 SASEGT come from the germline V gene. J gave up 3 bases and V 3 bases, and 10 bases lay outside the gene matches. This CDR3 has 17 residues. CDR3 region: CASSERGTGGWTDTQYF. For the CDR3, the DNA is TGTGCCAGCAGTGAGCGCGGAACAGGGGGCTGGACAGATACGCAGTATTTT.